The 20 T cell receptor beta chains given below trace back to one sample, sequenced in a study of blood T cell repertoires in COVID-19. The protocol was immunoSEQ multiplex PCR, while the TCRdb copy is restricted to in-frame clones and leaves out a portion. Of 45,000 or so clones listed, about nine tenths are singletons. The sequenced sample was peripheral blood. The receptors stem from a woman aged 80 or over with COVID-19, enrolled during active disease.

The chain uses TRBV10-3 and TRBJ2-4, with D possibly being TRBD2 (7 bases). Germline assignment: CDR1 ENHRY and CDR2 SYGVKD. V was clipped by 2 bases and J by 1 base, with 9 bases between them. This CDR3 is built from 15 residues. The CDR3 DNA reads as TGTGCCATCAGTGAGGGGGGGGGCGCCAAAAACATTCAGTACTTC. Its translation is CAISEGGGAKNIQYF.

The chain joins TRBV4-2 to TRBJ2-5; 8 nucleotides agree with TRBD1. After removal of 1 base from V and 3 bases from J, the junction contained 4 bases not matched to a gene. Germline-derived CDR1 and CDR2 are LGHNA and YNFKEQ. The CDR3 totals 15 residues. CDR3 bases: TGTGCCAGCAGCCAAGCCAGGGGACAGGAAGAGACCCAGTACTTC. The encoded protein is CASSQARGQEETQYF.

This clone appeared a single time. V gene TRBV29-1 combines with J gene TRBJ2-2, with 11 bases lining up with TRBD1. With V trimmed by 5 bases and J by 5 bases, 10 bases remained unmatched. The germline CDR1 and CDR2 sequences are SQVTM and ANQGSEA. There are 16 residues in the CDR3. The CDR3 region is CSVFQQDRGPTGELFF. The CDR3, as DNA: TGCAGCGTTTTCCAGCAGGACAGGGGGCCAACCGGGGAGCTGTTTTTT.

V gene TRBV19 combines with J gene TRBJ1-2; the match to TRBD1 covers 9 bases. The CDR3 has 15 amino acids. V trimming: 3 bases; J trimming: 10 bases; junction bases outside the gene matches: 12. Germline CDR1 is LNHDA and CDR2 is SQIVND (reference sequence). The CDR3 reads CASSIPNRGLPNYTF. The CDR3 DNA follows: TGTGCCAGTAGTATTCCGAACAGGGGGCTTCCCAACTACACCTTC. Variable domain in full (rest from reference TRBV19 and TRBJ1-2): DGGITQSPKYLFRKEGQNVTLSCEQNLNHDAMYWYRQDPGQGLRLIYYSQIVNDFQKGDIAEGYSVSREKKESFPLTVTSAQKNPTAFYLCASSIPNRGLPNYTFGSGTRLTVV.

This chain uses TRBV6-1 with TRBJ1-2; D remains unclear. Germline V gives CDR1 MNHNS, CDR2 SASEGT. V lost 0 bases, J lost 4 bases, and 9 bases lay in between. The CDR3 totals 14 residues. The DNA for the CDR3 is TGTGCCAGCAGTGAAGCCCCAGGATCCTATGGCTACACCTTC. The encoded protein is CASSEAPGSYGYTF.

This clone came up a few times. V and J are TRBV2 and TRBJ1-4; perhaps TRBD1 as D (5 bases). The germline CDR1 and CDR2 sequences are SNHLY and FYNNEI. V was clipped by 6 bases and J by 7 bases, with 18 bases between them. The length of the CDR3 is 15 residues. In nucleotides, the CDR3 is TGTGCCAGCAGATATCTGCAGGGAAGTTCTGAAAAACTGTTTTTT. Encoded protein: CASRYLQGSSEKLFF.

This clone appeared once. The CDR3 DNA is TGTGCCAGCAGTTACCTGGACAGGCCAGAAGCTTTCTTT. Its translation: CASSYLDRPEAFF. V is TRBV6-5 and J is TRBJ1-1; 7 positions agree with TRBD1. The trim removed 2 bases at V and 8 bases at J, leaving 5 bases unmatched. The CDR3 totals 13 residues. In germline, CDR1 is MNHEY, CDR2 SVGAGI.

This CDR3 is CASSRERNTEAFF. DNA of the CDR3: TGTGCCAGCTCACGCGAGCGGAACACTGAAGCTTTCTTT. The chain employs TRBV18 and TRBJ1-1; D gene uncertain. CDR1 is KGHSH, CDR2 LQKENI, per germline. This CDR3 comprises 13 residues. V was cut by 4 bases and J by 1 base, with 7 bases left in between.

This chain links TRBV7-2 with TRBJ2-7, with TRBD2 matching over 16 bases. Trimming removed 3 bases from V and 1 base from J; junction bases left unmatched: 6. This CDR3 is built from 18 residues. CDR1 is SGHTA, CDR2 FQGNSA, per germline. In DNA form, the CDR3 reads TGTGCCAGCAGCTTCCCGGGACTAGCGGGAGGGCTTTCCTACGAGCAGTACTTC. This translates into CASSFPGLAGGLSYEQYF.

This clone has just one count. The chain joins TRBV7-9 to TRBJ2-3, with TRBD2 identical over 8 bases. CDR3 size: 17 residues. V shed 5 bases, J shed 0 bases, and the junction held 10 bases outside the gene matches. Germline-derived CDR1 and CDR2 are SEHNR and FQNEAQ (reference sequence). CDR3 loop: CASSHGSGGGSTDTQYF. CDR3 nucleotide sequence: TGTGCCAGCAGCCACGGAAGTGGCGGGGGGAGCACAGATACGCAGTATTTT.

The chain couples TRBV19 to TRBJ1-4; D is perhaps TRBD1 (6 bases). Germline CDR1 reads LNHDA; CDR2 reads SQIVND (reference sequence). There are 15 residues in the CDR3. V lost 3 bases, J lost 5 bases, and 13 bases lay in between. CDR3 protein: CASSIVGHRNEKLFF. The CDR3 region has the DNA TGTGCCAGTAGTATCGTGGGACACCGGAATGAAAAACTGTTTTTT.

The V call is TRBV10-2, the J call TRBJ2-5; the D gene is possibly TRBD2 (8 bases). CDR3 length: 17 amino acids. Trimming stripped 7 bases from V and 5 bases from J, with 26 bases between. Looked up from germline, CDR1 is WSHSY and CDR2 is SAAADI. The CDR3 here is CASTAGRGLGHVETQYF. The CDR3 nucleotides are TGCGCCAGCACGGCCGGGAGGGGGCTTGGTCACGTCGAGACCCAGTACTTC.

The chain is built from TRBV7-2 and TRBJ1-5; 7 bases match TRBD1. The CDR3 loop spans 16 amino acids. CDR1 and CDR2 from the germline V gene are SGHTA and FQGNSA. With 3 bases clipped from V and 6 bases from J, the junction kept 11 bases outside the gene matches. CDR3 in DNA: TGTGCCAGCAGCTTGGTGCTCGACAGGGCGGGTCAGCCCCAGCATTTT. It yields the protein CASSLVLDRAGQPQHF.

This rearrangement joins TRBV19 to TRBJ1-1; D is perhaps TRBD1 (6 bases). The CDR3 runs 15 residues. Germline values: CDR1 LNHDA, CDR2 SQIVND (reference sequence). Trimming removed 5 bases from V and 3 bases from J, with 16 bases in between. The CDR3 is CASSPGTEGDTEAFF. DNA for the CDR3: TGTGCCAGTAGTCCAGGGACCGAGGGGGACACTGAAGCTTTCTTT.

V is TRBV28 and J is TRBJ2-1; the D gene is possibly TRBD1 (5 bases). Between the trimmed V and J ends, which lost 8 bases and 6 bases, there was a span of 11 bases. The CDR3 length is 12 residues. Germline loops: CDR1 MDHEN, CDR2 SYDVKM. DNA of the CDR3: TGTGCCAGCCGTAACAGGATCAATGAGCAGTTCTTC. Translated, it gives CASRNRINEQFF.

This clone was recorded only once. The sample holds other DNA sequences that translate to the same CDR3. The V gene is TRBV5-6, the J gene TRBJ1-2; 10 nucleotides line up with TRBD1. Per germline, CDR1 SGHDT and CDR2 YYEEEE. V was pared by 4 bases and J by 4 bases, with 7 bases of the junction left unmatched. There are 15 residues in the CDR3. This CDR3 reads CASSPRDRGFYGYTF. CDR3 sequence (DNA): TGTGCCAGCAGCCCGAGGGACAGGGGCTTCTATGGCTACACCTTC.

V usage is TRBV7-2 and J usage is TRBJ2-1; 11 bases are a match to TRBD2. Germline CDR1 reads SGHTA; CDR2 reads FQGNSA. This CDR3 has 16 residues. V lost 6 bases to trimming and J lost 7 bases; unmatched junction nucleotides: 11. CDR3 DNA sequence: TGTGCCAGCAGGGATAATAGCGGGAGGGCCGGTAATGAGCAGTTCTTC. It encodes CASRDNSGRAGNEQFF. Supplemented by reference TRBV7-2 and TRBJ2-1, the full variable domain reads GAGVSQSPSNKVTEKGKDVELRCDPISGHTALYWYRQSLGQGLEFLIYFQGNSAPDKSGLPSDRFSAERTGGSVSTLTIQRTQQEDSAVYLCASRDNSGRAGNEQFFGPGTRLTVL.

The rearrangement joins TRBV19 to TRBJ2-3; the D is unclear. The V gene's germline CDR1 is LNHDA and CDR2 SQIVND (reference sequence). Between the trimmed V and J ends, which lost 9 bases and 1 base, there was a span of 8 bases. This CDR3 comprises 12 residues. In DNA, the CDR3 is TGTGCCAGCTCGCAGGGCACAGATACGCAGTATTTT. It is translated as CASSQGTDTQYF.

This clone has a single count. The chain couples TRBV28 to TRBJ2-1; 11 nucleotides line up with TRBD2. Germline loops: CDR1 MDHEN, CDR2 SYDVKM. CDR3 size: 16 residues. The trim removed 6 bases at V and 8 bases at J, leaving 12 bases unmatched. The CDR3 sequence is CASRLIAGGGSDEQFF. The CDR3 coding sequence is TGTGCCAGCAGGTTAATAGCGGGAGGGGGTTCGGATGAGCAGTTCTTC.

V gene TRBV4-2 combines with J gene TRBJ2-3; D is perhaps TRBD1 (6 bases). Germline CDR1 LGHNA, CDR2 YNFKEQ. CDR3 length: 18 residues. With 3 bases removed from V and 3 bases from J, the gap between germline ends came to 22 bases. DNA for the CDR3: TGTGCCAGCAGCCACAGAGGTGGGGGCAGGTCTTTGACAGATACGCAGTATTTT. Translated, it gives CASSHRGGGRSLTDTQYF.